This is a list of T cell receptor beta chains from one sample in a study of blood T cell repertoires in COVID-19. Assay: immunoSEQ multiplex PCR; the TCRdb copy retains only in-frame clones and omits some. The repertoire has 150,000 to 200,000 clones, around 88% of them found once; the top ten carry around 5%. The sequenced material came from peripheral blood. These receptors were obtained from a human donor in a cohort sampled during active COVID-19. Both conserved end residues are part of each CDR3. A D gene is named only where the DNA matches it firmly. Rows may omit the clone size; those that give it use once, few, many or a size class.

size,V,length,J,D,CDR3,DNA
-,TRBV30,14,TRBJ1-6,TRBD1,CAWSRTGADSPLHF,TGTGCCTGGAGTCGGACAGGGGCGGATTCACCCCTCCACTTT
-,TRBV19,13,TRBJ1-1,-,CASSITGNTEAFF,TGTGCCAGTAGTATAACGGGTAACACTGAAGCTTTCTTT
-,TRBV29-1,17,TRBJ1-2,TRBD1,CSVEEVAGAGGNYGYTF,TGCAGCGTTGAAGAAGTAGCTGGGGCAGGGGGCAACTATGGCTACACCTTC
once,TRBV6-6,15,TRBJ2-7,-,CASSYSVAISYEQYF,TGTGCCAGCAGTTACTCGGTAGCCATCTCCTACGAGCAGTACTTC
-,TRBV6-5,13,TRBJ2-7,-,CASRYVENYEQYF,TGTGCCAGCAGATACGTAGAGAACTACGAGCAGTACTTC
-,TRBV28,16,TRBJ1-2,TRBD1,CASSFITRQGVYGYTF,TGTGCCAGCAGTTTTATCACCCGGCAGGGGGTCTATGGCTACACCTTC
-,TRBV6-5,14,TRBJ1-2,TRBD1,CASSYTRDRVGYTF,TGTGCCAGCAGTTACACCCGGGACAGGGTCGGCTACACCTTC
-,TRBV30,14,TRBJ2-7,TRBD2,CAWRVAGGSYEQYF,TGTGCCTGGAGAGTTGCGGGAGGGAGCTACGAGCAGTACTTC
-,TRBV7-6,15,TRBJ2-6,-,CASSLDSSGANVLTF,TGTGCCAGCAGCTTAGACAGCTCTGGGGCCAACGTCCTGACTTTC
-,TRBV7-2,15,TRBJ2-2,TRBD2,CASSLGSGSTGELFF,TGTGCCAGCAGCTTAGGCAGCGGGAGTACGGGGGAGCTGTTTTTT
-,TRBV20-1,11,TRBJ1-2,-,CSARERMGYTF,TGCAGTGCTAGAGAGCGTATGGGCTACACCTTC
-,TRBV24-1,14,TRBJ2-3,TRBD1,CATSGTGDLDTQYF,TGTGCCACCAGCGGGACAGGGGATTTAGATACGCAGTATTTT
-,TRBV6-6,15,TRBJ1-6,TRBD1,CASSTLGQGNSPLHF,TGTGCCAGCAGCACACTAGGACAGGGGAATTCACCCCTCCACTTT
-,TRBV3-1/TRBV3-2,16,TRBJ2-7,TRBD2,CASSPSAGLASHEQYF,TGTGCCAGCTCCCCCTCGGCCGGACTAGCGTCCCACGAGCAGTACTTC
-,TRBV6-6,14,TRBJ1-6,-,CASSYEEPNSPLHF,TGTGCCAGCAGTTACGAGGAGCCGAATTCACCCCTCCACTTT
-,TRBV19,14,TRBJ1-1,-,CASTMTAQNTEAFF,TGTGCCAGTACCATGACAGCACAGAACACTGAAGCTTTCTTT
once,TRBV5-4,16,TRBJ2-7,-,CASSLPGGAKSYEQYF,TGTGCCAGCAGCCTCCCTGGAGGGGCAAAGTCCTACGAGCAGTACTTC
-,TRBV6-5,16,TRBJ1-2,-,CASSYLGPRGSYGYTF,TGTGCCAGCAGTTACTTGGGCCCACGGGGGAGCTATGGCTACACCTTC
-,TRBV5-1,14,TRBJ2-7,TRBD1,CASSQGTGEDEQYF,TGCGCCAGCAGCCAAGGGACAGGGGAGGACGAGCAGTACTTC
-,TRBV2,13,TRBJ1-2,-,CASSVQTYYGYTF,TGTGCCAGCAGTGTACAGACCTACTATGGCTACACCTTC
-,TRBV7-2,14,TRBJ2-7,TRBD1,CASSLDRGLREQYF,TGTGCCAGCAGCTTGGATAGGGGGCTGAGGGAGCAGTACTTC
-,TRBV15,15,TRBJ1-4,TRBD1,CATSREGGASEKLFF,TGTGCCACCAGCAGAGAAGGGGGCGCGAGCGAAAAACTGTTTTTT
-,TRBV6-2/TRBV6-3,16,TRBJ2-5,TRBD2,CASSYSLAGGRETQYF,TGTGCCAGCAGTTACTCATTAGCGGGGGGTCGGGAGACCCAGTACTTC
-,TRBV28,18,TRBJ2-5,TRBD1,CASSQGPGTGTRRETQYF,TGTGCCAGCAGTCAGGGTCCCGGGACAGGGACACGGCGGGAGACCCAGTACTTC
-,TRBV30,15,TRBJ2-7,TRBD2,CAWRRGTSGSYEQYF,TGTGCCTGGAGGCGGGGGACTAGCGGATCCTACGAGCAGTACTTC
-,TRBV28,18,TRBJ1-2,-,CASSPRPDRLPWDYGYTF,TGTGCCAGCAGCCCACGTCCCGACAGGCTACCATGGGACTATGGCTACACCTTC
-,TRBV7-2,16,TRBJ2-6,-,CASSPGFLLGANVLTF,TGTGCCAGCAGCCCGGGGTTCCTCCTTGGGGCCAACGTCCTGACTTTC
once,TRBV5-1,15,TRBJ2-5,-,CASSKTPGERETQYF,TGCGCCAGCAGCAAAACCCCAGGGGAAAGGGAGACCCAGTACTTC
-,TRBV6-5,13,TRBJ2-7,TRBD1,CASSLTGDGEQYF,TGTGCCAGCAGTCTTACAGGGGATGGCGAGCAGTACTTC
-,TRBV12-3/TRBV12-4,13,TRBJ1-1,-,CASSFSENTEAFF,TGTGCCAGCAGTTTTTCAGAGAACACTGAAGCTTTCTTT
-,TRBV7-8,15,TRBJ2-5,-,CASSFNRGGGETQYF,TGTGCCAGCAGCTTCAACAGGGGCGGGGGGGAGACCCAGTACTTC
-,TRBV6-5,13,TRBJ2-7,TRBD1,CASSWGQGYEQYF,TGTGCCAGCAGCTGGGGACAGGGCTACGAGCAGTACTTC
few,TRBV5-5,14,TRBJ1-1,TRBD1,CASSLGLQGSKAFF,TGTGCCAGCAGCTTGGGCCTACAGGGGTCCAAAGCTTTCTTT
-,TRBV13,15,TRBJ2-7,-,CASSLSPGESRVQYF,TGTGCCAGCAGCTTATCCCCCGGGGAGTCGAGGGTGCAGTACTTC
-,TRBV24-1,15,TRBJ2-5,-,CATGLGGGGQETQYF,TGTGCCACCGGCCTCGGTGGGGGCGGCCAAGAGACCCAGTACTTC
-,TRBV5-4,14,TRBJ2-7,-,CASSSRESPYEQYF,TGTGCCAGCAGCTCACGGGAGAGCCCCTACGAGCAGTACTTC
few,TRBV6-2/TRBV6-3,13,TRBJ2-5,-,CASSYGSQETQYF,TGTGCCAGCAGTTACGGCAGCCAAGAGACCCAGTACTTC
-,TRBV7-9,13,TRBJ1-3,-,CASILGAGNTIYF,TGTGCCAGCATCCTGGGAGCTGGAAACACCATATATTTT
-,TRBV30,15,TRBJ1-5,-,CAWSRRGGSNQPQHF,TGTGCCTGGAGTAGAAGGGGCGGTAGCAATCAGCCCCAGCATTTT
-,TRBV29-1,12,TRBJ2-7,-,CSVTWASYEQYF,TGCAGCGTGACCTGGGCCTCCTACGAGCAGTACTTC
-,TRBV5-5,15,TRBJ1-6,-,CASSLLLERNSPLHF,TGTGCCAGCAGCTTGTTGTTGGAGAGGAATTCACCCCTCCACTTT